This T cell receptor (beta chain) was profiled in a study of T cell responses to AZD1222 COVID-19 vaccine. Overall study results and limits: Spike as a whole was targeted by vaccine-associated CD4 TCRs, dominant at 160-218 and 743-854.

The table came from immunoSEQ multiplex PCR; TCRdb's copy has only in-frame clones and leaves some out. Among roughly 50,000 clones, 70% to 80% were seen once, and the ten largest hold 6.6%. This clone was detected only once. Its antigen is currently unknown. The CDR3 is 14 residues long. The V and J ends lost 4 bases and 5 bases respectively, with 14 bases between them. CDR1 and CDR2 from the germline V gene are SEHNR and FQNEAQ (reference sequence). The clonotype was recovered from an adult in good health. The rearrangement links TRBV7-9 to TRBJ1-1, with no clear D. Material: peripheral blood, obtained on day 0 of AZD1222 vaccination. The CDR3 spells CASSSTERRTEAFF. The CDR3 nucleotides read TGTGCCAGCAGCTCGACCGAGAGGAGGACTGAAGCTTTCTTT.